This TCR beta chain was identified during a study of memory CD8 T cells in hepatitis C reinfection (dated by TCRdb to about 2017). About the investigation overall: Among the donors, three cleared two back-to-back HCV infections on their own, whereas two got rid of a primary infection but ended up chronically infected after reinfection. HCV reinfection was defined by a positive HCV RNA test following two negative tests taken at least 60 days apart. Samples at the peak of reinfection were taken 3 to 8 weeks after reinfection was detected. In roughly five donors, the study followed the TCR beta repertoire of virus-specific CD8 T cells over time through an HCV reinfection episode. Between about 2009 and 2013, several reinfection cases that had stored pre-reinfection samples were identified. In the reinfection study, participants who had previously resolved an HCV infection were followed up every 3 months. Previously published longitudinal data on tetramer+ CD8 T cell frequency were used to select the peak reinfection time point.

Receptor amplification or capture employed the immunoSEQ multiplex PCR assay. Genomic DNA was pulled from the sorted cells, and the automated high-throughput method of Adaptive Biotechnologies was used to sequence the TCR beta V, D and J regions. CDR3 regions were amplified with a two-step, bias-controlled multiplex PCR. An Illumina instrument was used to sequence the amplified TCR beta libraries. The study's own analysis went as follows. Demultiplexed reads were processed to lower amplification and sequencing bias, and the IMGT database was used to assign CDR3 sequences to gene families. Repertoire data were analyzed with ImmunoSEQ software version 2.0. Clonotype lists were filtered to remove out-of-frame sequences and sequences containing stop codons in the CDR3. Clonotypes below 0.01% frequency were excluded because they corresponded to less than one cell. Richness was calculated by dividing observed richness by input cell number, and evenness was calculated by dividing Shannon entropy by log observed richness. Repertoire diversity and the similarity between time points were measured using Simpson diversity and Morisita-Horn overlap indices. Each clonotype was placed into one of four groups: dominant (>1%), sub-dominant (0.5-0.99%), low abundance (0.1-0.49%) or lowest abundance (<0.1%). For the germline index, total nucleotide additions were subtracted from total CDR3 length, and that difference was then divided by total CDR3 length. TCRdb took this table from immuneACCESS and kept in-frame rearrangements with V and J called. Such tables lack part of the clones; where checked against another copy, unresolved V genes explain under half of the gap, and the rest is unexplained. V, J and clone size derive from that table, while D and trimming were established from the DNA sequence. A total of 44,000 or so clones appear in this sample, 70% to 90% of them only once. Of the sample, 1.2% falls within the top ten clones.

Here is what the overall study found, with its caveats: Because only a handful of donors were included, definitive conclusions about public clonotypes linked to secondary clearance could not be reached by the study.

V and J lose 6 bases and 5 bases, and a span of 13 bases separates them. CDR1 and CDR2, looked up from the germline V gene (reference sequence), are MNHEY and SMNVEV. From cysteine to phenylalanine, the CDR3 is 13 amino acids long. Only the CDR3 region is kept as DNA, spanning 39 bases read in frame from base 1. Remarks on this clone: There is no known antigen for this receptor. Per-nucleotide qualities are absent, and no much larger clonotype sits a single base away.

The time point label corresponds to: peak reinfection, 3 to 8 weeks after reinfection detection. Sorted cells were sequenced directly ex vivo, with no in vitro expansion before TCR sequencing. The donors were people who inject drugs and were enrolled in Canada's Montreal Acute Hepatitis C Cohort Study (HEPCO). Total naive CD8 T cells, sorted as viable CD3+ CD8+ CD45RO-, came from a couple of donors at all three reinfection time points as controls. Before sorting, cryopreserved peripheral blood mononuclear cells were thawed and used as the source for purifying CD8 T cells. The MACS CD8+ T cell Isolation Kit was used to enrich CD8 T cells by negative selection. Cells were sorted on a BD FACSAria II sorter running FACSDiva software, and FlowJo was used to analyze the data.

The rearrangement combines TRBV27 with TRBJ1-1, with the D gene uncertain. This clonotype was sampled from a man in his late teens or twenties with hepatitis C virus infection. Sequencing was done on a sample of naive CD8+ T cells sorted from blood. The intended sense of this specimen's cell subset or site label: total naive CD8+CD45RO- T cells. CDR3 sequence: CASRETGWTEAFF. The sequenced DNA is TGTGCCAGCAGAGAAACGGGGTGGACTGAAGCTTTCTTT.